This T cell receptor (beta chain) was sequenced in a study of cytomegalovirus exposure and HLA in healthy donors. The CDR3 is 14 residues long. CDR1 SGHTS and CDR2 YDEGEE come from the germline V gene. V lost 6 bases to trimming and J lost 3 bases, with 13 bases between them. The method was immunoSEQ multiplex PCR; TCRdb's version includes in-frame clones alone and lacks a portion of them. There are 130,000 or so clones in the sample; 85% to 90% occur only once, and about 3.7% lies in the top ten. Study-level findings and limits: Through in vitro validation, a few CMV-associated chains were shown to be specific for CMV antigens. Published work reported that the classifier diagnosed cytomegalovirus status with high specificity and sensitivity. The investigators catalogued 180 or so TCR beta chains as cytomegalovirus-associated.

For this clone: The antigen remains undetermined.

Input material: PBMCs. This chain joins TRBV5-8 and TRBJ1-5, with D tentatively TRBD1 (6 bases). The receptor was derived from a man aged 25-45 years in good health and CMV-seronegative. CDR3 residues: CASTSHRDNQPQHF. The CDR3 DNA reads TGTGCCAGCACCTCGCACAGGGACAATCAGCCCCAGCATTTT.